The 27 T cell receptor beta chains below were found in one sample sequenced in a study of regulatory T cells in long-lasting Graves disease. Time point described: newly diagnosed GD, antithyroid drugs for less than 3 months. The authors made the TCR library using RNA they extracted from PBMCs. TCR beta libraries were built with iRepertoire HTBI primers and Arm-PCR of CDR3 regions. Via MiXCR, TCRdb re-called the multiplex PCR reads, giving one row per CDR3 protein. The sample carries some 560,000 distinct CDR3 sequences, roughly a sixth recorded once. Separately, the same data were catalogued under a study of T cells in Graves' hyperthyroidism and ophthalmopathy.

The specimen was peripheral blood mononuclear cells (PBMCs), collected at new diagnosis, from a patient treated with antithyroid drugs. These receptors were taken from a middle-aged woman with Graves disease.

This clonotype was observed many times. This chain connects TRBV2 to TRBJ2-1; D is unresolved. The CDR3 contains 11 residues. Trimming removed 4 bases from V and 6 bases from J, with 4 bases in between. The V gene's germline CDR1 is SNHLY and CDR2 FYNNEI. The CDR3 DNA follows: TGTGCCAGCAGTGCAGCCAATGAGCAGTTCTTC. Translation: CASSAANEQFF.

V and J are TRBV12-3 or TRBV12-4 and TRBJ1-1, with a possible D match to TRBD1 (6 bases). V was pared by 1 base and J by 6 bases, with 12 bases between. The CDR3 has 14 amino acids. The CDR3 is CASSLDRAISEAFF. In DNA, the CDR3 is TGTGCCAGCAGTTTAGACAGGGCGATCTCTGAAGCTTTCTTT.

This clonotype has a handful of counts. V is TRBV2 and J is TRBJ2-2, with 9 bases identical to TRBD1. There are 15 residues in the CDR3. Germline V gene sequence: CDR1 SNHLY, CDR2 FYNNEI. V shed 7 bases and J 3 bases; nucleotides not matched to a gene: 6. CDR3 nucleotides: TGTGCCAGCATCCCGGGACAGGGAGACACCGGGGAGCTGTTTTTT. Protein: CASIPGQGDTGELFF. Full variable domain (rest looked up from reference TRBV2 and TRBJ2-2): EPEVTQTPSHQVTQMGQEVILRCVPISNHLYFYWYRQILGQKVEFLVSFYNNEISEKSEIFDDQFSVERPDGSNFTLKIRSTKLEDSAMYFCASIPGQGDTGELFFGEGSRLTVL.

This clonotype was seen many times. The rearrangement joins TRBV12-3 or TRBV12-4 to TRBJ1-1; D gene uncertain. This CDR3 spans 14 amino acids. V was clipped by 1 base and J by 1 base, with 7 bases between them. DNA of the CDR3: TGTGCCAGCAGTTTAGTCCCACAGAACACTGAAGCTTTCTTT. The encoded protein is CASSLVPQNTEAFF.

The chain combines TRBV18 with TRBJ2-3, with D unresolved. CDR1 and CDR2 (germline): KGHSH, LQKENI. The ends were cut back, 0 bases at V and 2 bases at J, with 6 bases in the middle. CDR3 length: 14 amino acids. The CDR3 loop is CASSPPSITDTQYF. The CDR3 DNA reads as TGTGCCAGCTCACCACCTTCTATCACAGATACGCAGTATTTT.

This clonotype was detected ten times or more. The J gene is TRBJ1-5, the V gene TRBV5-1; 10 positions agree with TRBD1. CDR3 length equals 15 residues. Germline CDR1 and CDR2: SGHRS and YFSETQ. Unmatched junction bases numbered 3, after V lost 0 bases and J lost 6 bases. The CDR3 region is CASSLGQGAAQPQHF. CDR3 bases: TGCGCCAGCAGCTTGGGACAGGGGGCGGCTCAGCCCCAGCATTTT.

This clonotype was counted a few times. The V and J genes are TRBV6-2 or TRBV6-3 and TRBJ2-3; 8 nucleotides line up with TRBD1. Trimming cost V 7 bases and J 10 bases; bases outside gene matches: 10. The CDR3 loop spans 13 amino acids. Germline V CDR1 and CDR2: MNHEY, SVGEGT. Written as DNA, the CDR3 is TGTGCCAGCACCCTCGGTCCAGGGGGCGCGCAGTATTTT. Its protein is CASTLGPGGAQYF.

This clonotype was found many times. The chain carries TRBV11-2 and TRBJ2-6; a possible D gene is TRBD1 (6 bases). V lost 1 base to trimming and J lost 4 bases, with 11 bases between them. The length of the CDR3 is 16 residues. Germline V gene data show CDR1 as SGHAT and CDR2 as FQNNGV. This CDR3 reads CASSLARGSGANVLTF. CDR3 in DNA: TGTGCCAGCAGCTTAGCTAGGGGGTCCGGGGCCAACGTCCTGACTTTC.

This clonotype was detected many times. The V and J genes are TRBV16 and TRBJ2-5; D remains unclear. Deletions cut 0 bases from V and 4 bases from J, with 9 bases between. The CDR3 runs 14 residues. Germline lookup yields CDR1 KGHSY and CDR2 FQNENV. The CDR3 DNA reads TGTGCCAGCAGCCAATCCAGGTTGGGAGAGACCCAGTACTTC. This gives the protein CASSQSRLGETQYF. The full variable domain, rest sourced from reference TRBV16 and TRBJ2-5, is GEEVAQTPKHLVRGEGQKAKLYCAPIKGHSYVFWYQQVLKNEFKFLISFQNENVFDETGMPKERFSAKCLPNSPCSLEIQATKLEDSAVYFCASSQSRLGETQYFGPGTRLLVL.

The chain links TRBV27 to TRBJ2-7; 13 bases line up with TRBD2. The V gene end was trimmed by 4 bases and the J gene end by 11 bases; junction bases not matched to a gene: 8. Germline V gene sequence: CDR1 MNHEY, CDR2 SMNVEV (reference sequence). The CDR3 spans 14 residues. The CDR3 here is CASSSGGLAGREYF. The CDR3 coding sequence is TGTGCCAGCAGTTCCGGGGGACTAGCGGGGAGAGAGTACTTC.

The chain joins TRBV7-9 to TRBJ1-3, with D unclear. Germline lookup yields CDR1 SEHNR and CDR2 FQNEAQ (reference sequence). The CDR3 has 14 amino acids. Trimming removed 3 bases from V and 4 bases from J, with 10 bases in between. The CDR3 region has the DNA TGTGCCAGCAGCTTCTTCCTGGGGGGAAACACCATATATTTT. Translation: CASSFFLGGNTIYF.

This clonotype has at least ten counts. The chain employs TRBV5-4 and TRBJ2-1; D is uncertain. Germline V gene lookup returns CDR1 SGHNT and CDR2 YYREEE (reference sequence). The CDR3 is 15 amino acids. Deletions cut 4 bases from V and 0 bases from J, with 11 bases between. The CDR3 is CASSLPTSSYNEQFF. The DNA for the CDR3 is TGTGCCAGCAGCCTACCGACAAGCTCCTACAATGAGCAGTTCTTC.

This clonotype was picked up a small number of times. V usage is TRBV6-2 or TRBV6-3 and J usage is TRBJ2-5; possible D gene TRBD2, 5 bases. V shed 6 bases and J shed 1 base, with 12 bases lying between them. CDR1 is MNHEY and CDR2 is SVGEGT in the germline V gene. The CDR3 totals 14 residues. CDR3 protein: CASRPLGSQETQYF. The DNA for the CDR3 is TGTGCCAGCAGGCCCCTGGGGAGCCAAGAGACCCAGTACTTC.

V usage is TRBV5-1 and J usage is TRBJ2-7; D may be TRBD1 or TRBD2 (5 bases each). Between the trimmed V and J ends, which lost 0 bases and 9 bases, there was a span of 13 bases. The germline V gene encodes CDR1 SGHRS and CDR2 YFSETQ. This CDR3 has 13 residues. In nucleotides, the CDR3 is TGCGCCAGCAGCTTGGACGAGGGGTCCGCGCAGTACTTC. Amino acids: CASSLDEGSAQYF.

The rearrangement joins TRBV6-1 to TRBJ2-2; D not certain. Germline CDR1 MNHNS, CDR2 SASEGT. The CDR3 spans 14 residues. V was clipped by 10 bases and J by 3 bases, with 15 bases between them. DNA of the CDR3: TGTGCCACCTCCCCATGGACGGACACCGGGGAGCTGTTTTTT. It is translated as CATSPWTDTGELFF.

This clonotype was seen at least ten times. The chain uses TRBV3-1 and TRBJ2-3, with 8 bases lining up with TRBD2. This CDR3 is built from 17 residues. V gave up 4 bases and J gave up 2 bases; unmatched junction bases: 11. The germline CDR1 and CDR2 sequences are LGHDT and YNNKEL (reference sequence). The CDR3 DNA follows: TGTGCCAGCAGCCTGCTGTCGGGCGGGGGGTTCACAGATACGCAGTATTTT. Translating it yields CASSLLSGGGFTDTQYF.

This clonotype was recorded a few times. The rearrangement uses TRBV18 and TRBJ2-5, with D tentatively TRBD1 (6 bases). CDR3 size: 15 residues. Germline V CDR1 and CDR2: KGHSH, LQKENI. V dropped 3 bases and J dropped 4 bases, with 15 bases sitting between them. CDR3 residues: CASSPRDITGETQYF. The CDR3 DNA follows: TGTGCCAGCTCACCCCGGGACATAACGGGAGAGACCCAGTACTTC.

This clonotype was observed a handful of times. The rearrangement links TRBV30 to TRBJ1-5; D gene unclear. The V gene lost 2 bases and the J gene lost 6 bases, with 17 bases spanning the gap. CDR3 length equals 15 residues. The germline V gene encodes CDR1 GTSNPN and CDR2 SVGIG (reference sequence). For the CDR3, the DNA is TGTGCCTGGAGTAAGGGTTTACTTTGGGCTCAGCCCCAGCATTTT. It is translated as CAWSKGLLWAQPQHF.

This clonotype turned up a few times. The rearrangement joins TRBV7-2 to TRBJ2-7; 7 bases line up with TRBD1. Germline trimming cut 4 bases from V and 2 bases from J; bases unmatched to any gene: 8. The CDR3 length is 15 residues. Looked up from germline, CDR1 is SGHTA and CDR2 is FQGNSA. The DNA of the CDR3 is TGTGCCAGCAGCTCATCCGGGACAGTTACCTACGAGCAGTACTTC. Amino acid sequence: CASSSSGTVTYEQYF.

Turning to this clonotype: It may be a read error: a sequence one base away is much more abundant. The rearrangement joins TRBV18 to TRBJ2-1; no clear D gene. Germline CDR1 KGHSH, CDR2 LQKENI. V lost 0 bases and J 6 bases, leaving 6 bases between the germline ends. The CDR3 extends over 13 amino acids. CDR3 DNA: TGTGCCAGCTCACCACCTAAGGGCAATGAGCAGTTCTTC. Translating gives CASSPPKGNEQFF.

This clonotype was seen many times. The rearrangement uses TRBV2 and TRBJ2-1; D is uncertain. V shed 6 bases and J shed 8 bases, with 17 bases lying between them. Germline CDR1 reads SNHLY; CDR2 reads FYNNEI. The CDR3 length is 14 residues. CDR3 region: CASSQTPLIDEQFF. CDR3 DNA sequence: TGTGCCAGCAGCCAAACTCCCCTGATTGATGAGCAGTTCTTC.

Many counts were recorded for this clonotype. V usage is TRBV27 and J usage is TRBJ1-1; D not certain. The CDR3 consists of 15 residues. Germline-derived CDR1 and CDR2 are MNHEY and SMNVEV (reference sequence). The ends were cut back, 5 bases at V and 1 base at J, with 14 bases in the middle. The CDR3 region is CASSPSTTPNTEAFF. The CDR3 DNA sequence: TGTGCCAGCAGTCCCTCAACAACCCCGAACACTGAAGCTTTCTTT.

This rearrangement joins TRBV9 to TRBJ2-7; tentative D call: TRBD1 (6 bases). CDR1 is SGDLS, CDR2 YYNGEE, per germline. The CDR3 totals 16 residues. V was cut by 2 bases and J by 6 bases, with 21 bases left in between. The CDR3 region is CASSVRVDSVIPEQYF. Written as DNA, the CDR3 is TGTGCCAGCAGCGTTCGGGTGGACAGCGTGATACCCGAGCAGTACTTC. The full variable domain, its missing parts supplied by reference TRBV9 and TRBJ2-7, is DSGVTQTPKHLITATGQRVTLRCSPRSGDLSVYWYQQSLDQGLQFLIQYYNGEERAKGNILERFSAQQFPDLHSELNLSSLELGDSALYFCASSVRVDSVIPEQYFGPGTRLTVT.

This clonotype was picked up many times. The V call is TRBV12-3 or TRBV12-4, the J call TRBJ1-5, with a weak D call TRBD1 (5 bases). This CDR3 has 15 residues. The V and J ends lost 6 bases and 5 bases respectively, with 17 bases between them. The CDR3 DNA is TGTGCCAGCAGGCCTACGGGGCTGACCGATCAGCCCCAGCATTTT. Translation gives CASRPTGLTDQPQHF.

The rearrangement joins TRBV20-1 to TRBJ2-5; tentatively, D is TRBD1 (6 bases). Trimming stripped 2 bases from V and 3 bases from J, with 10 bases between. CDR1 and CDR2 (germline): DFQATT, SNEGSKA (reference sequence). The CDR3 totals 13 residues. DNA of the CDR3: TGCAGTGCTAGACATAGGACAGAAGAGACCCAGTACTTC. It is translated as CSARHRTEETQYF.

This clonotype was counted many times. This chain joins TRBV6-1 and TRBJ1-6; unclear D gene. The CDR3 length is 14 residues. The germline gives CDR1 MNHNS, CDR2 SASEGT. V dropped 4 bases and J dropped 7 bases, with 11 bases sitting between them. CDR3 sequence (DNA): TGTGCCAGCAGTGGGGCCCAGAGAAATTCACCCCTCCACTTT. Amino acids: CASSGAQRNSPLHF.

This clonotype was counted ten times or more. The chain carries TRBV2 and TRBJ1-3, with no clear D. CDR3 length: 14 amino acids. CDR1 SNHLY and CDR2 FYNNEI come from the germline V gene. V lost 5 bases to trimming and J lost 0 bases, with 8 bases between them. For the CDR3, the DNA is TGTGCCAGCAGTCGATCCCTCTCTGGAAACACCATATATTTT. Amino acid sequence: CASSRSLSGNTIYF.